Below are 22 T cell receptor beta chains sequenced from a single sample in a study of blood T cell repertoires in COVID-19. Data came from immunoSEQ multiplex PCR; TCRdb stores just in-frame clones and leaves some out. Here the sample spans just under 350,000 clones, 65% to 85% being singletons. The sequenced material came from peripheral blood. The origin of the receptors is a man younger than 40 with active or convalescent COVID-19.

The V and J genes are TRBV9 and TRBJ1-2, with 8 bases that match TRBD1. The germline gives CDR1 SGDLS, CDR2 YYNGEE. The CDR3 totals 16 residues. Trimming at V came to 4 bases and at J to 9 bases, leaving 17 bases not matched to a gene. CDR3 protein: CASSLGPDQYRGSYTF. The CDR3 region has the DNA TGTGCCAGCAGCCTAGGCCCAGACCAATACAGGGGGAGCTACACCTTC.

The chain couples TRBV18 to TRBJ2-2; the D is unclear. Germline V lookup: CDR1 KGHSH, CDR2 LQKENI. Trimming left V 2 bases short and J 5 bases short, with 6 bases between. The CDR3 runs 13 residues. CDR3: CASSPTQTGELFF. The CDR3 coding sequence is TGTGCCAGCTCACCAACCCAGACCGGGGAGCTGTTTTTT. Full variable domain (rest looked up from reference TRBV18 and TRBJ2-2): NAGVMQNPRHLVRRRGQEARLRCSPMKGHSHVYWYRQLPEEGLKFMVYLQKENIIDESGMPKERFSAEFPKEGPSILRIQQVVRGDSAAYFCASSPTQTGELFFGEGSRLTVL.

This clone was observed once. This chain connects TRBV7-9 to TRBJ2-1; 10 bases align to TRBD1. Germline CDR1 is SEHNR and CDR2 is FQNEAQ (reference sequence). The CDR3 runs 15 residues. V lost 5 bases, J lost 4 bases, and 5 bases stayed unmatched. The CDR3 bases are TGTGCCAGCAGCGCCCCGGGACAGGGGTACAATGAGCAGTTCTTC. As protein: CASSAPGQGYNEQFF.

The chain links TRBV11-1 to TRBJ2-1; 11 nucleotides agree with TRBD2. The CDR3 runs 15 residues. In germline, CDR1 is SGHAT, CDR2 FQDESV (reference sequence). V lost 5 bases and J lost 9; bases outside the gene matches: 9. The CDR3 sequence is CASSLRLAGIGEQFF. For the CDR3, the DNA is TGTGCCAGCAGCCTCCGACTAGCGGGGATCGGTGAGCAGTTCTTC. The variable domain in full, completed from reference TRBV11-1 and TRBJ2-1, reads EAEVAQSPRYKITEKSQAVAFWCDPISGHATLYWYRQILGQGPELLVQFQDESVVDDSQLPKDRFSAERLKGVDSTLKIQPAELGDSAMYLCASSLRLAGIGEQFFGPGTRLTVL.

This clone was counted once. V is TRBV25-1 and J is TRBJ2-7, with D uncertain. The CDR3 consists of 12 residues. Germline V gives CDR1 MGHDK, CDR2 SYGVNS. The ends were cut back, 3 bases at V and 6 bases at J, with 9 bases in the middle. CDR3 residues: CASSERPVEQYF. The DNA of the CDR3 is TGTGCCAGCAGTGAGCGGCCGGTCGAGCAGTACTTC.

The J gene is TRBJ1-6, the V gene TRBV5-4; D possibly corresponds to TRBD1 (5 bases). CDR1 is SGHNT, CDR2 YYREEE, per germline (reference sequence). The CDR3 extends over 17 amino acids. Trimming shortened V by 4 bases and J by 8 bases, and 22 bases separated the two germline ends. CDR3 loop: CASSDSWPQKSDSPLHF. The CDR3 DNA is TGTGCCAGCAGCGACAGTTGGCCTCAAAAATCGGATTCACCCCTCCACTTT.

The chain has TRBV9 and TRBJ1-3; D might be TRBD1 (6 bases). CDR3 length equals 14 residues. Germline V gene lookup returns CDR1 SGDLS and CDR2 YYNGEE. Trimming left V 4 bases short and J 4 bases short, with 12 bases between. CDR3 DNA: TGTGCCAGCAGCTTCAGGGGTGGGGGAAACACCATATATTTT. It is translated as CASSFRGGGNTIYF. Drawing the rest from reference TRBV9 and TRBJ1-3, the complete variable domain is DSGVTQTPKHLITATGQRVTLRCSPRSGDLSVYWYQQSLDQGLQFLIQYYNGEERAKGNILERFSAQQFPDLHSELNLSSLELGDSALYFCASSFRGGGNTIYFGEGSWLTVV.

The gene calls are TRBV19 and TRBJ1-2; no clear D gene. V lost 5 bases and J lost 7, with 17 bases in between. Germline CDR1 is LNHDA and CDR2 is SQIVND (reference sequence). The CDR3 covers 14 residues. The CDR3 DNA follows: TGTGCCAGTAGTCTCCCTGAGAGGGATAGTGGCTACACCTTC. Residues: CASSLPERDSGYTF.

V gene TRBV6-6 combines with J gene TRBJ1-2; D might be TRBD1 (6 bases). This CDR3 is 16 amino acids long. The germline gives CDR1 MNHNY, CDR2 SVGAGI (reference sequence). V lost 6 bases to trimming and J lost 4 bases, with 21 bases between them. DNA for the CDR3: TGTGCCAGCAGGACCACCGGGACATCCTCCGTCTATGGCTACACCTTC. This codes for CASRTTGTSSVYGYTF.

In regard to this clone: Within the sample, other DNA sequences also encode this same CDR3. This rearrangement joins TRBV18 to TRBJ1-4, with D tentatively TRBD1 (5 bases). V lost 6 bases and J 0 bases, leaving 8 bases between the germline ends. CDR1 and CDR2 (germline): KGHSH, LQKENI. The CDR3 sequence is 14 residues long. CDR3 residues: CASSPGATNEKLFF. The CDR3, as DNA: TGTGCCAGCTCCCCGGGGGCAACTAATGAAAAACTGTTTTTT.

The chain has TRBV21-1 and TRBJ1-2. TRBV21-1 is given as a pseudogene. The CDR3 sequence is 16 residues long. This CDR3 is CASSKRTGPLLYGYTF. The CDR3 DNA follows: TGTGCCAGCAGCAAAAGGACTGGACCTCTACTATATGGCTACACCTTC.

The chain uses TRBV7-9 and TRBJ1-2, with D tentatively TRBD1 (6 bases). Between the trimmed V and J ends, which lost 1 base and 5 bases, there was a span of 14 bases. This CDR3 is built from 15 residues. Germline V gene data show CDR1 as SEHNR and CDR2 as FQNEAQ (reference sequence). The CDR3 DNA follows: TGTGCCAGCAGCTTAGGATCGGGACAAAGTTATGGCTACACCTTC. Translating gives CASSLGSGQSYGYTF.

This rearrangement joins TRBV2 to TRBJ1-3; weak D call: TRBD1 (6 bases). Trimming pared 9 bases from V and 0 bases from J, leaving 12 bases between. The CDR3 runs to 14 residues. CDR1 and CDR2 from the germline V gene are SNHLY and FYNNEI. CDR3 protein: CASVQGSSGNTIYF. DNA for the CDR3: TGTGCCAGTGTGCAGGGGAGCTCTGGAAACACCATATATTTT.

This sequence joins TRBV9 and TRBJ2-7; D unclear. The CDR3 is 15 amino acids. Germline V gene sequence: CDR1 SGDLS, CDR2 YYNGEE. The V end was cut by 0 bases, the J end by 7 bases, with 17 bases between. The CDR3: CASSVGGLLPLEQYF. For the CDR3, the DNA is TGTGCCAGCAGCGTAGGCGGCTTACTTCCCCTGGAGCAGTACTTC.

This chain connects TRBV28 to TRBJ2-1, with 12 bases matching TRBD2. J gave up 5 bases and V 4 bases, and 0 bases lay outside the gene matches. CDR3 length: 14 amino acids. CDR1 MDHEN and CDR2 SYDVKM come from the germline V gene. DNA of the CDR3: TGTGCCAGCAGTTCTAGCGGGAGGGACAATGAGCAGTTCTTC. Its protein product is CASSSSGRDNEQFF.

CDR3 bases: TGTGCCAGTAGTACAGGACAGCACCAAGAGACCCAGTACTTC. Its protein product is CASSTGQHQETQYF. The chain recombines TRBV19 with TRBJ2-5; tentative D call: TRBD1 (6 bases). The V and J ends lost 4 bases and 0 bases respectively, with 9 bases between them. The V gene's germline CDR1 is LNHDA and CDR2 SQIVND (reference sequence). The CDR3 spans 14 residues. Complete variable domain (other parts from reference TRBV19 and TRBJ2-5): DGGITQSPKYLFRKEGQNVTLSCEQNLNHDAMYWYRQDPGQGLRLIYYSQIVNDFQKGDIAEGYSVSREKKESFPLTVTSAQKNPTAFYLCASSTGQHQETQYFGPGTRLLVL.

This chain connects TRBV27 to TRBJ1-1; no clear D gene. The V gene lost 3 bases and the J gene lost 0 bases, with 17 bases spanning the gap. CDR3 length equals 17 residues. The germline V gene has CDR1 MNHEY and CDR2 SMNVEV (reference sequence). The CDR3 bases are TGTGCCAGCAGTTTCATTCGCGGAAGAACTATGAACACTGAAGCTTTCTTT. Translated: CASSFIRGRTMNTEAFF.

The chain employs TRBV7-2 and TRBJ1-1, with D hard to call. V was cut by 4 bases and J by 1 base, with 7 bases left in between. CDR3 size: 13 residues. Germline CDR1 is SGHTA and CDR2 is FQGNSA. In DNA, the CDR3 is TGTGCCAGCAGCTCAGAACCGAACACTGAAGCTTTCTTT. It encodes CASSSEPNTEAFF.

This chain links TRBV3-1 (or the pseudogene TRBV3-2) with TRBJ2-2; TRBD2 matches 9 bases. This CDR3 comprises 15 residues. CDR1 and CDR2 (germline): LGHDT, YNNKEL (reference sequence). J gave up 4 bases and V 3 bases, and 3 bases lay outside the gene matches. CDR3 bases: TGTGCCAGCAGCCAGCGGGGGGGAAGCACCGGGGAGCTGTTTTTT. As protein: CASSQRGGSTGELFF.

CDR3 bases: TGTGCCAGCAGCTTAGCGATAGCCGAGGTTCATGAGCAGTTCTTC. Protein: CASSLAIAEVHEQFF. This rearrangement joins TRBV7-9 to TRBJ2-1; no firm D call. The V end was cut by 0 bases, the J end by 8 bases, with 14 bases between. CDR3 length: 15 amino acids. Germline assignment: CDR1 SEHNR and CDR2 FQNEAQ (reference sequence). The whole variable domain, filled in from reference TRBV7-9 and TRBJ2-1, reads DTGVSQNPRHKITKRGQNVTFRCDPISEHNRLYWYRQTLGQGPEFLTYFQNEAQLEKSRLLSDRFSAERPKGSFSTLEIQRTEQGDSAMYLCASSLAIAEVHEQFFGPGTRLTVL.

The chain is built from TRBV10-3 and TRBJ1-2; 9 nucleotides align to TRBD1. Germline V gene lookup returns CDR1 ENHRY and CDR2 SYGVKD. The CDR3 loop spans 17 amino acids. V trimming: 6 bases; J trimming: 2 bases; junction bases outside the gene matches: 13. The CDR3 DNA reads as TGTGCCATCAGAGGACCGGAGGGACAGGGCCTCAACTATGGCTACACCTTC. Translation gives CAIRGPEGQGLNYGYTF.

The gene calls are TRBV5-4 and TRBJ1-2; D gene unclear. Germline loops: CDR1 SGHNT, CDR2 YYREEE (reference sequence). V lost 3 bases and J 7 bases, leaving 7 bases between the germline ends. The CDR3 totals 11 residues. The CDR3: CASSSKSGYTF. The CDR3 DNA reads TGTGCCAGCAGCTCCAAGAGTGGCTACACCTTC. Using reference TRBV5-4 and TRBJ1-2 for the parts outside the CDR3, the full variable domain is ETGVTQSPTHLIKTRGQQVTLRCSSQSGHNTVSWYQQALGQGPQFIFQYYREEENGRGNFPPRFSGLQFPNYSSELNVNALELDDSALYLCASSSKSGYTFGSGTRLTVV.